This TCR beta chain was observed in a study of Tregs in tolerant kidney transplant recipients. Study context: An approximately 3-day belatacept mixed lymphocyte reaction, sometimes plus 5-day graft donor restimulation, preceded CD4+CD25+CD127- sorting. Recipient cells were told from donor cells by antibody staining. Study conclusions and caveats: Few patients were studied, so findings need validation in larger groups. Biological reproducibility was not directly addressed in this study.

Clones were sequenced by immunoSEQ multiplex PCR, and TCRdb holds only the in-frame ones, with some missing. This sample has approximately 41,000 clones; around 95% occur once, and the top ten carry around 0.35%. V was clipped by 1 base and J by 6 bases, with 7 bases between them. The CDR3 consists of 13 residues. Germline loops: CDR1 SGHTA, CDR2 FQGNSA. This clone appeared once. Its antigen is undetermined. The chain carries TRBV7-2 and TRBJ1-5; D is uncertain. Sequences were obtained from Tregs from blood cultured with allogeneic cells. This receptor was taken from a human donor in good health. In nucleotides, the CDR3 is TGTGCCAGCAGCTTAGGGGTCGGTCAGCCCCAGCATTTT. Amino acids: CASSLGVGQPQHF.